Shown below are 3 T cell receptor beta chains from a single sample sequenced in a study of blood T cell repertoires in COVID-19. The protocol was immunoSEQ multiplex PCR, while the TCRdb copy is restricted to in-frame clones and leaves out a portion. The sample carries about 240,000 clones, just under 85% recorded once. The sample was peripheral blood. These receptors were obtained from a woman of 80 years or more with acute or convalescent COVID-19.

This chain links TRBV21-1 with TRBJ2-5; the table assigns TRBD2, which was not confirmed against the DNA. TRBV21-1 is given as a pseudogene. CDR3 length: 14 amino acids. CDR3 sequence: CASSKEGLQETQYF. CDR3 in DNA: TGTGCCAGCAGCAAAGAGGGACTCCAAGAGACCCAGTACTTC.

The V and J genes are TRBV12-3 or TRBV12-4 and TRBJ2-1; possibly TRBD1 for D (6 bases). There are 13 residues in the CDR3. Trimming shortened V by 3 bases and J by 7 bases, and 10 bases separated the two germline ends. The CDR3 coding sequence is TGTGCCAGCAGTTTTCCGACAGGAAATGAGCAGTTCTTC. This translates into CASSFPTGNEQFF.

This chain links TRBV5-5 with TRBJ2-3; the match to TRBD2 covers 12 bases. After removal of 4 bases from V and 6 bases from J, the junction contained 9 bases not matched to a gene. This CDR3 region has 16 residues. Germline assignment: CDR1 SGHKS and CDR2 YYEKEE (reference sequence). The CDR3 DNA reads TGTGCCAGCAGCCCCCCACCTAGCGGGGGGGAGGATACGCAGTATTTT. Translating gives CASSPPPSGGEDTQYF.